This T cell receptor beta chain was identified during a study of blood T cells in healthy people across ages. A word on this clonotype: Its specificity is not known.

Study results and limitations: Because donor CMV status was unknown, expanded clonotype changes were possibly confounded. The long-lived group displayed more naive CD4+ cells, plus higher diversity, than the aged donors did.

A second roughly 6 to 11 cycle PCR used barcoded and J-beta primers. Tags on each cDNA molecule came from a template-switch adaptor with 12 random nucleotides. TCRdb reprocessed the 5' RACE reads via MiXCR and lists one record per CDR3 protein. In the table there are over a million distinct CDR3 sequences, around two fifths of which are singletons. CDR3 length: 13 amino acids. The V gene lost 11 bases and the J gene lost 4 bases, with 17 bases spanning the gap. CDR1 MDHEN and CDR2 SYDVKM come from the germline V gene. The chain links TRBV28 to TRBJ1-1; possibly TRBD1 for D (5 bases). Sequencing was done on a sample of blood. The receptor comes from a woman younger than 35 in good health. CDR3 in DNA: TGTGCCCACATCGGCAGGGTCTCCACTGAAGCTTTCTTT. It is translated as CAHIGRVSTEAFF.